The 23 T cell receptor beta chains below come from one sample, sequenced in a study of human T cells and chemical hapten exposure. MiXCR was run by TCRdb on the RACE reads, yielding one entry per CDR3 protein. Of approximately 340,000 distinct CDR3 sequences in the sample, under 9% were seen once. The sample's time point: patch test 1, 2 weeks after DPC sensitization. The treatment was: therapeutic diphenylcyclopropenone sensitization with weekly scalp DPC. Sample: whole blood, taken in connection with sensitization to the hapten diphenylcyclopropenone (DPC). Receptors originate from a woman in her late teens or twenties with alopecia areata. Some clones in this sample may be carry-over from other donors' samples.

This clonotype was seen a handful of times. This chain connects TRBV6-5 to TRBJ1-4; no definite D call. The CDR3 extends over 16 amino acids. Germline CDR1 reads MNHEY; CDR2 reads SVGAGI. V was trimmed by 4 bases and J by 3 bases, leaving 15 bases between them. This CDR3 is CASSSGRSPPNEKLFF. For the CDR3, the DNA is TGTGCCAGCAGTTCCGGACGCAGCCCCCCTAATGAAAAACTGTTTTTT.

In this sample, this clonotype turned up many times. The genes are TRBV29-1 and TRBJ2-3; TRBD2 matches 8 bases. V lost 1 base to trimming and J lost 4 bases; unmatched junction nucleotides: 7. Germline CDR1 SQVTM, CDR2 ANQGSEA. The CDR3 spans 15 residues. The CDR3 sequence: CSVEGGRGGPDTQYF. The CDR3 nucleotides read TGCAGCGTTGAAGGAGGCCGGGGGGGCCCAGATACGCAGTATTTT.

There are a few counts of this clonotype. CDR3 residues: CASSPLTGGEGVTEAFF. The CDR3 nucleotides are TGTGCCAGCAGCCCACTAACAGGGGGCGAGGGAGTGACTGAAGCTTTCTTT. The V call is TRBV7-2, the J call TRBJ1-1, with 9 bases fitting TRBD1. The CDR3 length is 17 residues. V was pared by 5 bases and J by 5 bases, with 15 bases of the junction left unmatched. From germline, CDR1 is SGHTA and CDR2 FQGNSA.

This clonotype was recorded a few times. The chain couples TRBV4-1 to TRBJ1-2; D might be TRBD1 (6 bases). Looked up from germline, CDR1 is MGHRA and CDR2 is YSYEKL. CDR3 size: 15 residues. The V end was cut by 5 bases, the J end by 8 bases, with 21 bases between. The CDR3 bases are TGCGCCAGCAGCAAACCTGGGGGCTCCCCGAGAGGCTACACCTTC. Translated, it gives CASSKPGGSPRGYTF.

CDR3 DNA: TGTGCCAGCACCGATCCCGCCATGGGGAATGGCTACACCTTC. It encodes CASTDPAMGNGYTF. V gene TRBV6-6 combines with J gene TRBJ1-2; D is uncertain. V was trimmed by 7 bases and J by 6 bases, leaving 18 bases between them. Germline V CDR1 and CDR2: MNHNY, SVGAGI (reference sequence). This CDR3 comprises 14 residues.

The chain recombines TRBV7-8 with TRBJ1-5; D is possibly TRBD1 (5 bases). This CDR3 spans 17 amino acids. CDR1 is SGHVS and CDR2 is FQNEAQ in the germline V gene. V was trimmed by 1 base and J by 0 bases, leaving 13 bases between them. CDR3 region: CASSLVLGVDSNQPQHF. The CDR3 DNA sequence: TGTGCCAGCAGCTTAGTACTAGGGGTCGATAGCAATCAGCCCCAGCATTTT.

This CDR3 is CASSYDRDNEKLFF. In DNA, the CDR3 is TGTGCCAGCAGTTATGACAGGGATAATGAAAAACTGTTTTTT. The rearrangement joins TRBV6-5 to TRBJ1-4; 7 bases map to TRBD1. J was trimmed by 4 bases and V by 3 bases; bases with no gene match: 2. The germline gives CDR1 MNHEY, CDR2 SVGAGI. This CDR3 comprises 14 residues.

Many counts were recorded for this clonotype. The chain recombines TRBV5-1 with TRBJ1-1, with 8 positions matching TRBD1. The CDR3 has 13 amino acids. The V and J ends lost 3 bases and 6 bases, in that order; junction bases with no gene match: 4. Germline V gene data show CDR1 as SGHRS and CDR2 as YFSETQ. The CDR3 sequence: CASSYGQGAEAFF. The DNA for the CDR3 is TGCGCCAGCAGCTATGGACAGGGCGCTGAAGCTTTCTTT.

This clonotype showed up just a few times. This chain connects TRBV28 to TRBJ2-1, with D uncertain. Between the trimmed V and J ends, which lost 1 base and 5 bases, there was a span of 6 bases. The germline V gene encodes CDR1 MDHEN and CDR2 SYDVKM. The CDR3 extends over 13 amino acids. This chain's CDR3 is CASSLSLDNEQFF. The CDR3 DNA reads TGTGCCAGCAGTTTATCCCTCGACAATGAGCAGTTCTTC.

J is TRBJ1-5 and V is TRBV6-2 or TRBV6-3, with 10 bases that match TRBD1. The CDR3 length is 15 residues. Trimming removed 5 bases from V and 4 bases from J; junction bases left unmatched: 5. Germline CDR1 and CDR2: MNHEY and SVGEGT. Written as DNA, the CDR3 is TGTGCCAGCAGTGGGCCGGGACAGGGGAATCAGCCCCAGCATTTT. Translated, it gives CASSGPGQGNQPQHF.

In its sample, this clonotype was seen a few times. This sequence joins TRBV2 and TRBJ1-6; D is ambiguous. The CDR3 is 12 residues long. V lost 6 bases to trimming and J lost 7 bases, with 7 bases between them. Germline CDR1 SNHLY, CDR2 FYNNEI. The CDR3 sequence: CASRRANSPLHF. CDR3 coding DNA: TGTGCCAGCAGGAGGGCCAATTCACCCCTCCACTTT. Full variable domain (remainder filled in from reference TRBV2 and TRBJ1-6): EPEVTQTPSHQVTQMGQEVILRCVPISNHLYFYWYRQILGQKVEFLVSFYNNEISEKSEIFDDQFSVERPDGSNFTLKIRSTKLEDSAMYFCASRRANSPLHFGNGTRLTVT.

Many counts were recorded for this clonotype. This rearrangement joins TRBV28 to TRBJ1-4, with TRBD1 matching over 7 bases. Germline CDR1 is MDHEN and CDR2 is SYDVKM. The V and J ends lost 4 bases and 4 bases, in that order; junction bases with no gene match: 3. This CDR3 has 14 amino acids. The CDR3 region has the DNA TGTGCCAGCAGTTCTGGGACAGTTAATGAAAAACTGTTTTTT. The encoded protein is CASSSGTVNEKLFF.

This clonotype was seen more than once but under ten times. This CDR3 is CASNSQPSWETQYF. In DNA, the CDR3 is TGTGCCAGCAATTCCCAGCCGTCTTGGGAGACCCAGTACTTC. The chain joins TRBV28 to TRBJ2-5; no clear D gene. This CDR3 is built from 14 residues. Germline V gene sequence: CDR1 MDHEN, CDR2 SYDVKM. V lost 7 bases and J lost 5, with 17 bases in between.

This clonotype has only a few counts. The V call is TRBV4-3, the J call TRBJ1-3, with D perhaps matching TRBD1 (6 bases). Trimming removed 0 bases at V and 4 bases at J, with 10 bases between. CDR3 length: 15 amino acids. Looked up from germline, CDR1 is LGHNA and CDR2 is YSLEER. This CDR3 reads CASSQDWTAGNTIYF. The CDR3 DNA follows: TGCGCCAGCAGCCAAGATTGGACAGCCGGAAACACCATATATTTT.

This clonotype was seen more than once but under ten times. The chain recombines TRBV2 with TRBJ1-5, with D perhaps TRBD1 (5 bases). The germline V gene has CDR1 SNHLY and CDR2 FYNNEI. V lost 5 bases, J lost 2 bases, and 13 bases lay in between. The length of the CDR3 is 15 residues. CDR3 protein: CASSRQLGGNQPQHF. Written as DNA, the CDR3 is TGTGCCAGCAGTAGACAGTTAGGCGGCAATCAGCCCCAGCATTTT.

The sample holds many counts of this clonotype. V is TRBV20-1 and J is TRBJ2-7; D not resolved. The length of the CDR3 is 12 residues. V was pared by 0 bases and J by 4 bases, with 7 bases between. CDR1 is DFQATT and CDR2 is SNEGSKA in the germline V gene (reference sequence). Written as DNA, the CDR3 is TGCAGTGCTAGAGATCTATATTACGAGCAGTACTTC. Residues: CSARDLYYEQYF.

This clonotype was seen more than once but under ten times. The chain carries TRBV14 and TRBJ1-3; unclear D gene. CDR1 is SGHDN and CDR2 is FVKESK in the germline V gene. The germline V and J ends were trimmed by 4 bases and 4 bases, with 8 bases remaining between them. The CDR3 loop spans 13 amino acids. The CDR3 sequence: CASSREFGNTIYF. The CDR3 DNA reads TGTGCCAGCAGCCGCGAATTCGGAAACACCATATATTTT.

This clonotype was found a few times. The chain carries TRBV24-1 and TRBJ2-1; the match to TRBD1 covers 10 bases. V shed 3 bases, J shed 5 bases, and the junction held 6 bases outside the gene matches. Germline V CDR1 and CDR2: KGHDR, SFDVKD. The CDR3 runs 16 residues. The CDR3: CATSDPGQGIDNEQFF. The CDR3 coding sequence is TGTGCCACCAGTGATCCGGGACAGGGGATTGACAATGAGCAGTTCTTC.

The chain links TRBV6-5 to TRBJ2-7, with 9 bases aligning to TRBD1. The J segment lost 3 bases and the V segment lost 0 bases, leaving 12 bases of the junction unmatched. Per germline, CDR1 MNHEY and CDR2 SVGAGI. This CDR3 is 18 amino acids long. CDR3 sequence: CASSYSLAPGQGSYEQYF. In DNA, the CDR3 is TGTGCCAGCAGTTACTCTCTCGCGCCGGGACAGGGCAGCTACGAGCAGTACTTC.

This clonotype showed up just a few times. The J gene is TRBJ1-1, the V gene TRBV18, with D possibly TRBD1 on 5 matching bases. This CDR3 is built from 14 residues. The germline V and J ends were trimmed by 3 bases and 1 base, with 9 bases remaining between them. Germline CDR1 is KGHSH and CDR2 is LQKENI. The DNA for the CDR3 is TGTGCCAGCTCACCGGGGGTCAGGAACACTGAAGCTTTCTTT. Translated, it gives CASSPGVRNTEAFF.

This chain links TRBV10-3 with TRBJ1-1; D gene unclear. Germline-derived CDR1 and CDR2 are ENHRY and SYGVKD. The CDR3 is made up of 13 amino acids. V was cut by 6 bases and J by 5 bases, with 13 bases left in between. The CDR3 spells CAIREATGTEAFF. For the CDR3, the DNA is TGTGCCATCAGAGAGGCCACGGGGACTGAAGCTTTCTTT.

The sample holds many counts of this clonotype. For the CDR3, the DNA is TGCGCCAGCAGCCAAGAGAGGCCTAGCGGGGCCAGCAATGAGCAGTTCTTC. Translating it yields CASSQERPSGASNEQFF. The rearrangement joins TRBV4-3 to TRBJ2-1, with 9 bases identical to TRBD2. The CDR3 is 17 amino acids. J was trimmed by 6 bases and V by 0 bases; bases with no gene match: 9. Germline CDR1 and CDR2: LGHNA and YSLEER.

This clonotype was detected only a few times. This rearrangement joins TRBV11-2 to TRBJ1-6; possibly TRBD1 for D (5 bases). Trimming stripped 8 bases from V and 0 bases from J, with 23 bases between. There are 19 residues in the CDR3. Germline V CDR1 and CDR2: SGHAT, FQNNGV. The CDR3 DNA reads TGTGCCAGCTCCACGTCGGGGGGGATCCGGAGCTCCTATAATTCACCCCTCCACTTT. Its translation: CASSTSGGIRSSYNSPLHF.